Each of the 25 T cell receptor beta chains below was sequenced from the same sample in a study of cytomegalovirus exposure and HLA in healthy donors. Primers for the PCR totalled 60 Vbeta and 13 Jbeta. Assay: immunoSEQ multiplex PCR; the TCRdb copy retains only in-frame clones and omits some. The sample shows about 60,000 clones, and approximately 10% sits with its ten largest clones. The specimen was PBMCs. Source of these receptors: a middle-aged man in good health and CMV-seropositive.

The V call is TRBV29-1, the J call TRBJ1-1; TRBD1 matches at 7 bases. Germline-derived CDR1 and CDR2 are SQVTM and ANQGSEA. The length of the CDR3 is 14 residues. V lost 7 bases and J lost 2; bases outside the gene matches: 10. For the CDR3, the DNA is TGCAGCGCTGCAACCGGGACAGCAAACACTGAAGCTTTCTTT. It translates to CSAATGTANTEAFF.

Frequency places this clone as medium-sized. The chain recombines TRBV11-3 with TRBJ2-7; possibly TRBD1 for D (6 bases). CDR1 is SGHNT, CDR2 YENEEA, per germline. V was shortened by 5 bases and J by 9 bases, with 23 bases between the two germline ends. The CDR3 totals 15 residues. CDR3 loop: CASSPRQAPDTVQYF. CDR3 DNA sequence: TGTGCCAGCAGCCCAAGACAGGCCCCCGATACTGTGCAGTACTTC.

Here the CDR3 DNA reads TGCAGCGTTGAAGGTTCGGTTTCCTACAATGAGCAGTTCTTC. Protein product: CSVEGSVSYNEQFF. The genes are TRBV29-1 and TRBJ2-1; no clear D. CDR1 is SQVTM, CDR2 ANQGSEA, per germline. The CDR3 has 14 amino acids. Trimming stripped 1 base from V and 1 base from J, with 8 bases between.

In DNA, the CDR3 is TGTGCCAGCAGCTTAGGCGGGTCCGGCGGGGGGATCTCTGTAGAGACCCAGTACTTC. It translates to CASSLGGSGGGISVETQYF. This chain uses TRBV7-2 with TRBJ2-5; 8 bases agree with TRBD2. The CDR3 is made up of 19 amino acids. Germline V gene sequence: CDR1 SGHTA, CDR2 FQGNSA. J was trimmed by 4 bases and V by 1 base; bases with no gene match: 17.

The J gene is TRBJ2-1, the V gene TRBV5-1; 9 nucleotides agree with TRBD1. V lost 4 bases, J lost 6 bases, and 11 bases stayed unmatched. Germline V gene data show CDR1 as SGHRS and CDR2 as YFSETQ. The CDR3 extends over 16 amino acids. The CDR3 region has the DNA TGCGCCAGCAGCCCCCTGACAGGGGGAAGGGTCAATGAGCAGTTCTTC. Encoded protein: CASSPLTGGRVNEQFF.

The V call is TRBV5-1, the J call TRBJ2-1; D is uncertain. Germline V gene sequence: CDR1 SGHRS, CDR2 YFSETQ. The CDR3 has 16 amino acids. V lost 0 bases, J lost 5 bases, and 15 bases lay in between. The CDR3 region is CASSLAQLAADNEQFF. CDR3 DNA: TGCGCCAGCAGCTTGGCCCAACTGGCGGCAGACAATGAGCAGTTCTTC.

V and J are TRBV28 and TRBJ2-7; D may be TRBD2 (5 bases). Looked up from germline, CDR1 is MDHEN and CDR2 is SYDVKM. Trimming shortened V by 3 bases and J by 0 bases, and 6 bases separated the two germline ends. This CDR3 spans 13 amino acids. The CDR3: CASSFGSSYEQYF. CDR3 DNA sequence: TGTGCCAGCAGTTTTGGGAGCTCCTACGAGCAGTACTTC.

CDR3 residues: CASSSSGTGTGNTIYF. In DNA form, the CDR3 reads TGTGCCAGCAGTTCATCCGGGACAGGGACTGGAAACACCATATATTTT. The chain joins TRBV6-5 to TRBJ1-3; 9 positions match TRBD1. Germline CDR1 is MNHEY and CDR2 is SVGAGI. CDR3 size: 16 residues. V was pared by 4 bases and J by 2 bases, with 6 bases of the junction left unmatched.

The CDR3 spells CASSQERNTQYF. The CDR3 coding sequence is TGTGCCAGCAGCCAAGAGCGCAATACGCAGTATTTT. This rearrangement joins TRBV14 to TRBJ2-3; no firm D call. This CDR3 region has 12 residues. Deletions cut 0 bases from V and 7 bases from J, with 5 bases between. Germline V CDR1 and CDR2: SGHDN, FVKESK. Full variable domain (remainder filled in from reference TRBV14 and TRBJ2-3): EAGVTQFPSHSVIEKGQTVTLRCDPISGHDNLYWYRRVMGKEIKFLLHFVKESKQDESGMPNNRFLAERTGGTYSTLKVQPAELEDSGVYFCASSQERNTQYFGPGTRLTVL.

This sequence joins TRBV5-1 and TRBJ2-5; TRBD1 aligns across 9 bases. J was trimmed by 7 bases and V by 2 bases; bases with no gene match: 6. There are 14 residues in the CDR3. CDR1 SGHRS and CDR2 YFSETQ come from the germline V gene. The DNA for the CDR3 is TGCGCCAGCAGCTTACAGGGGGCGGAGGCGACCCAGTACTTC. Translated, it gives CASSLQGAEATQYF.

The chain employs TRBV28 and TRBJ2-3, with 12 bases aligning to TRBD2. CDR3 length: 16 amino acids. Germline CDR1 reads MDHEN; CDR2 reads SYDVKM. The junction had 5 bases not matched to a gene; V was cut back by 5 bases and J by 2 bases. CDR3 protein: CASSPGTSGLTDTQYF. The CDR3 bases are TGTGCCAGCAGTCCCGGGACTAGCGGGCTCACAGATACGCAGTATTTT.

The chain is built from TRBV28 and TRBJ2-3, with 7 bases aligning to TRBD2. The CDR3 consists of 16 residues. Trimming removed 5 bases from V and 1 base from J; junction bases left unmatched: 9. Germline V gives CDR1 MDHEN, CDR2 SYDVKM. CDR3 sequence: CASSAGQRGGTDTQYF. Written as DNA, the CDR3 is TGTGCCAGCAGTGCCGGGCAGCGGGGAGGCACAGATACGCAGTATTTT.

The V and J genes are TRBV29-1 and TRBJ2-3; D not certain. The CDR3 consists of 12 residues. CDR1 is SQVTM, CDR2 ANQGSEA, per germline. V shed 7 bases and J shed 1 base, with 9 bases lying between them. The CDR3 nucleotides read TGCAGCGATGAGGCCGGCACAGATACGCAGTATTTT. As protein: CSDEAGTDTQYF.

The chain is built from TRBV30 and TRBJ2-5, with a tentative D call TRBD1 (6 bases). CDR1 and CDR2 (germline): GTSNPN, SVGIG (reference sequence). CDR3 length: 14 amino acids. The V and J ends lost 3 bases and 2 bases respectively, with 13 bases between them. The CDR3 protein is CAWRDKGEQETQYF. CDR3 nucleotides: TGTGCCTGGAGGGACAAGGGGGAACAAGAGACCCAGTACTTC.

This sequence joins TRBV7-9 and TRBJ1-1; no clear D. CDR3 size: 13 residues. V was pared by 4 bases and J by 1 base, with 7 bases between. CDR1 is SEHNR and CDR2 is FQNEAQ in the germline V gene (reference sequence). The CDR3 coding sequence is TGTGCCAGCAGCTCGACACAGAACACTGAAGCTTTCTTT. Amino acid sequence: CASSSTQNTEAFF.

The V call is TRBV6-5, the J call TRBJ2-7; tentatively, D is TRBD1 (6 bases). Germline CDR1 reads MNHEY; CDR2 reads SVGAGI. V dropped 4 bases and J dropped 0 bases, with 10 bases sitting between them. The CDR3 runs to 14 residues. The CDR3 here is CASSFRQDSYEQYF. The CDR3 DNA is TGTGCCAGCAGTTTTAGACAGGACTCCTACGAGCAGTACTTC.

The rearrangement links TRBV29-1 to TRBJ1-2, with 7 bases aligning to TRBD1. After removal of 3 bases from V and 6 bases from J, the junction contained 4 bases not matched to a gene. The CDR3 consists of 12 residues. Looked up from germline, CDR1 is SQVTM and CDR2 is ANQGSEA. The CDR3 nucleotides are TGCAGCGTTGACCGGACAGGCCATGGCTACACCTTC. This sequence encodes CSVDRTGHGYTF. The entire variable domain, with the rest obtained from reference TRBV29-1 and TRBJ1-2, is as follows: SAVISQKPSRDICQRGTSLTIQCQVDSQVTMMFWYRQQPGQSLTLIATANQGSEATYESGFVIDKFPISRPNLTFSTLTVSNMSPEDSSIYLCSVDRTGHGYTFGSGTRLTVV.

The rearrangement uses TRBV7-3 and TRBJ2-1; 10 nucleotides agree with TRBD2. CDR3 length equals 15 residues. The V segment lost 2 bases and the J segment 5 bases; nucleotides outside the gene matches: 3. Germline-derived CDR1 and CDR2 are SGHTA and FQGTGA. The CDR3 bases are TGTGCCAGCAGCTTAGGAGGACTAGCGGACAATGAGCAGTTCTTC. Translated: CASSLGGLADNEQFF.

A word on this clone: Germline and junction disagree at one end, which may indicate a read error. The chain is built from TRBV30 and TRBJ2-3; 7 bases match TRBD2. CDR1 GTSNPN and CDR2 SVGIG come from the germline V gene (reference sequence). The CDR3 runs 15 residues. The DNA of the CDR3 is TGTGCCGGGAGTGTACGGCTAGCGGGCACAGATACGCAGTATTTT. This codes for CAGSVRLAGTDTQYF.

The chain recombines TRBV4-3 with TRBJ2-7, with 7 bases matching TRBD1. With V trimmed by 1 base and J by 7 bases, 13 bases remained unmatched. CDR3 length: 16 residues. Per germline, CDR1 LGHNA and CDR2 YSLEER. CDR3 in amino acids: CASSQVLGGDRTEQYF. Here the CDR3 DNA reads TGCGCCAGCAGCCAAGTCCTAGGGGGCGATAGGACTGAGCAGTACTTC.

This chain joins TRBV27 and TRBJ1-1, with 10 bases aligning to TRBD1. The germline gives CDR1 MNHEY, CDR2 SMNVEV (reference sequence). V shed 8 bases, J shed 0 bases, and the junction held 9 bases outside the gene matches. This CDR3 comprises 16 residues. CDR3: CASLRGTGALNTEAFF. CDR3 sequence (DNA): TGTGCCAGCCTCCGAGGGACAGGGGCATTGAACACTGAAGCTTTCTTT.

This sequence joins TRBV19 and TRBJ2-3; possible D gene TRBD1, 6 bases. Per germline, CDR1 LNHDA and CDR2 SQIVND (reference sequence). V lost 4 bases to trimming and J lost 1 base, with 12 bases between them. The CDR3 is 15 residues long. The CDR3 DNA reads TGTGCCAGTAGTAGCCGGGACATACGCACAGATACGCAGTATTTT. Its translation: CASSSRDIRTDTQYF. Full variable domain (remainder filled in from reference TRBV19 and TRBJ2-3): DGGITQSPKYLFRKEGQNVTLSCEQNLNHDAMYWYRQDPGQGLRLIYYSQIVNDFQKGDIAEGYSVSREKKESFPLTVTSAQKNPTAFYLCASSSRDIRTDTQYFGPGTRLTVL.

CDR3 region: CASSLLPWETQYF. In nucleotides, the CDR3 is TGCGCCAGCAGCTTACTTCCGTGGGAGACCCAGTACTTC. V and J are TRBV5-1 and TRBJ2-5; D remains unclear. Between the trimmed V and J ends, which lost 2 bases and 5 bases, there was a span of 10 bases. There are 13 residues in the CDR3. Germline CDR1 SGHRS, CDR2 YFSETQ.

The DNA for the CDR3 is TGCGCCAGCAGCTTGGAACAGCTAAACAATGAGCAGTTCTTC. Protein: CASSLEQLNNEQFF. This rearrangement joins TRBV5-1 to TRBJ2-1; D gene ambiguous. The V gene's germline CDR1 is SGHRS and CDR2 YFSETQ. Trimming took 0 bases from V and 5 from J, leaving 9 bases between them. The CDR3 has 14 amino acids.

This chain uses TRBV30 with TRBJ1-3; 9 bases are shared with TRBD1. Germline-derived CDR1 and CDR2 are GTSNPN and SVGIG (reference sequence). The trim removed 2 bases at V and 3 bases at J, leaving 8 bases unmatched. CDR3 size: 16 residues. As DNA, the CDR3 is TGTGCCTGGAGTCCCAACAGGGGGCTGGTTGGAAACACCATATATTTT. Translated, it gives CAWSPNRGLVGNTIYF.